This T cell receptor (beta chain) comes out of a study of early T cells in non-severe SARS-CoV-2 infection. TCRdb used MiXCR to reprocess the 5' RACE reads, holding one entry per CDR3 protein. The sample lists some 59,000 distinct CDR3 sequences, about a tenth occurring once. In regard to this clonotype: Its antigen remains unidentified.

Study-wide findings and caveats: In VDJdb matching, anti-spike CD8 responses were favored while private and CD4 specificities went missing.

The CDR3 contains 16 residues. The germline gives CDR1 SGHAT, CDR2 FQNNGV. The germline V and J ends were trimmed by 0 bases and 0 bases, with 11 bases remaining between them. Sequencing was done on a sample of whole blood. The receptor's source is an adult who was a healthcare worker with PCR-confirmed SARS-CoV-2 infection or an uninfected control (not recorded which). The chain uses TRBV11-2 and TRBJ1-2; D is possibly TRBD1 (5 bases). This chain's CDR3 is CASSLDRGTTNYGYTF. CDR3 DNA: TGTGCCAGCAGCTTAGATCGGGGGACCACTAACTATGGCTACACCTTC. Looking up the rest from reference TRBV11-2 and TRBJ1-2 gives the full variable domain: EAGVAQSPRYKIIEKRQSVAFWCNPISGHATLYWYQQILGQGPKLLIQFQNNGVVDDSQLPKDRFSAERLKGVDSTLKIQPAKLEDSAVYLCASSLDRGTTNYGYTFGSGTRLTVV.